This T cell receptor beta chain appears in the sequencing data of a study of T cells in Graves' hyperthyroidism and ophthalmopathy. Regions amplified from RNA transcripts were the TCR beta CDR3 regions. TCR CDR3 regions were first amplified by RT-PCR with HTBI primers. Using its own MiXCR run on the multiplex PCR reads, TCRdb lists one record per CDR3 protein. The sample lists a few hundred thousand distinct CDR3 sequences; about 14% were seen once. Fresh peripheral blood, 8 to 10 ml, was the source of the PBMCs. This clonotype was picked up many times. This sequence originates from a middle-aged woman with Graves' hyperthyroidism that later progressed to Graves' ophthalmopathy. The sequenced sample was blood.

CDR3 sequence (DNA): TGTGCCAGCAGCTTCGTTCTGCGCCCTAACACAGATACGCAGTATTTT. Protein: CASSFVLRPNTDTQYF. The V gene is TRBV13, the J gene TRBJ2-3; D not resolved. V was pared by 3 bases and J by 2 bases, with 15 bases between. The CDR3 runs 16 residues. Looked up from germline, CDR1 is PRHDT and CDR2 is FYEKMQ (reference sequence).